This T cell receptor beta chain was recorded in a study of T cells in Graves' hyperthyroidism and ophthalmopathy. Using RNA transcripts as the source, TCR beta CDR3 regions were amplified. The HTBI primer set drove a first-round RT-PCR of the TCR CDR3. TCRdb itself ran the multiplex PCR reads through MiXCR, one entry per CDR3 protein. In the table there are around 350,000 distinct CDR3 sequences, about a fifth of which are singletons. The V and J ends lost 0 bases and 5 bases respectively, with 20 bases between them. Germline V CDR1 and CDR2: SQVTM, ANQGSEA. The CDR3 runs 16 residues. This chain connects TRBV29-1 to TRBJ2-7, with a tentative D call TRBD1 (6 bases). This sequence was found in a woman between 18 and 29 years old with Graves' hyperthyroidism. Input material: blood. The CDR3 sequence: CSVEDLRRGLSNEQYF. Written as DNA, the CDR3 is TGCAGCGTTGAAGACTTGCGCAGGGGCCTATCTAACGAGCAGTACTTC.